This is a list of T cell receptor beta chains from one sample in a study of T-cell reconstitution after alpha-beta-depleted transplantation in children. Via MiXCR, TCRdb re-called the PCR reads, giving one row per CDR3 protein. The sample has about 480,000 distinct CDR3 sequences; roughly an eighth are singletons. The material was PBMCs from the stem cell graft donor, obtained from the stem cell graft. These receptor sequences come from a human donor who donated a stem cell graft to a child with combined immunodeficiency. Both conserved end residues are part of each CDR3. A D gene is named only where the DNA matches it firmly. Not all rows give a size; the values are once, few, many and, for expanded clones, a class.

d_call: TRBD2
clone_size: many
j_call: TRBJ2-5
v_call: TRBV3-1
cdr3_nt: TGTGCCAGCAGCCCCTTGGTAGCGGGAAGGGGGGTCCAAGAGACCCAGTACTTC
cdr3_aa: CASSPLVAGRGVQETQYF

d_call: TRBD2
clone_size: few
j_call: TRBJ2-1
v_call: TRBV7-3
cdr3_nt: TGTGCCAGCAGCTTAAGGAGGGTAGCGGGAGGGCTCGGGGAGCAGTTCTTC
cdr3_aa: CASSLRRVAGGLGEQFF

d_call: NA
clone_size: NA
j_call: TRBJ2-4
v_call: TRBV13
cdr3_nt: TGTGCCAGCAGCTTCCCGGGACGGTCCAAAAACATTCAGTACTTC
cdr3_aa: CASSFPGRSKNIQYF

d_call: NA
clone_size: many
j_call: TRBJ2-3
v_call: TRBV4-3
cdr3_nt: TGCGCCAGCAGCCAAGACAGTAGCGGTGGTGATACGCAGTATTTT
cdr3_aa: CASSQDSSGGDTQYF

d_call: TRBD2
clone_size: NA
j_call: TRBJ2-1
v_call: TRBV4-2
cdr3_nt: TGTGCCAGCAGCCAGTATCGTATGGCTAGCGGGTTCTCCTACAATGAGCAGTTCTTC
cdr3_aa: CASSQYRMASGFSYNEQFF

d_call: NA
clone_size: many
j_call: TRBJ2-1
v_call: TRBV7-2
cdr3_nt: TGTGCCAGCAGCCCCGCTACCAGGAGCTCCTACAATGAGCAGTTCTTC
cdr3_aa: CASSPATRSSYNEQFF

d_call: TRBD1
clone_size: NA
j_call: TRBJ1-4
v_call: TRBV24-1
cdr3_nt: TGTGCCACCAGTGATTGGACAGGGGGCAGTGAAAAACTGTTTTTT
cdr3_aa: CATSDWTGGSEKLFF

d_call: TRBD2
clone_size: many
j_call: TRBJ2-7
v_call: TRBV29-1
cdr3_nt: TGCAGCGTTGAAGCGGGACTAGCGGGAGGGAATACCTACGAGCAGTACTTC
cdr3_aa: CSVEAGLAGGNTYEQYF

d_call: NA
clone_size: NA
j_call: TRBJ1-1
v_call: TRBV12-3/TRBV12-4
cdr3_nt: TGTGCCAGCAGTTACAGGGAAAGTGCTGAAGCTTTCTTT
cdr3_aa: CASSYRESAEAFF

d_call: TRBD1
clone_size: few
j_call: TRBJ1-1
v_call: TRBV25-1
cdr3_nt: TGTGCCAGCAGCCTCCAGGGGGTCGGCACTGAAGCTTTCTTT
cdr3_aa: CASSLQGVGTEAFF

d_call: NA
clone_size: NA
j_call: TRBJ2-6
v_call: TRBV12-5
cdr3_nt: TGTGCTAGTGGTTTGGTATGGAGGGAGACTTCCGGGGCCAACGTCCTGACTTTC
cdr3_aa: CASGLVWRETSGANVLTF

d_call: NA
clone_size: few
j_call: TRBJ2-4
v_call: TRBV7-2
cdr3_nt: TGTGCCAGCAGCTATTTAGTGGGGTCCGGAAACATTCAGTACTTC
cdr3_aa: CASSYLVGSGNIQYF

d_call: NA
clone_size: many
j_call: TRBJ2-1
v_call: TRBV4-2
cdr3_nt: TGTGCCAGCAGCCAAGAGGGAGGGGGGTACAATGAGCAGTTCTTC
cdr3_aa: CASSQEGGGYNEQFF

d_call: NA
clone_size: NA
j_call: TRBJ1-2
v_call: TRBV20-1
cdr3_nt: TGCAGTGCGCAGAGAGACGGACGGCAGTATGGCTACACCTTC
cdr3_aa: CSAQRDGRQYGYTF

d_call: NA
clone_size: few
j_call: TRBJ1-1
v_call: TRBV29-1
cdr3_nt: TGCAGCGTTGAAGGGATAGCAATGAACACTGAAGCTTTCTTT
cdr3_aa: CSVEGIAMNTEAFF

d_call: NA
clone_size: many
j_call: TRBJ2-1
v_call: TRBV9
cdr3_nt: TGTGCCAGCAGCCAGACACACTCCTACAATGAGCAGTTCTTC
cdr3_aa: CASSQTHSYNEQFF

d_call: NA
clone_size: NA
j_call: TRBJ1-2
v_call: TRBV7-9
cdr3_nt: TGTGCCAGCAGCTTAGCGTTGGGGCACTATGGCTACACCTTC
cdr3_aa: CASSLALGHYGYTF

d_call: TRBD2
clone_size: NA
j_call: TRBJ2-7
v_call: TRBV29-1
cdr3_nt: TGCAGCGTTGAAGTGGGCCTAGCGGGAGTCGAGCAGTACTTC
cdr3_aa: CSVEVGLAGVEQYF

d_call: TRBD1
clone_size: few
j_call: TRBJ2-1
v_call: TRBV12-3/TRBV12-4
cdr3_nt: TGTGCCAGCAGACGGACAGGGTGGGATGAGCAGTTCTTC
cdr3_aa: CASRRTGWDEQFF

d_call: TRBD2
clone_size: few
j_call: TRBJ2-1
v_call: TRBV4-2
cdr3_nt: TGTGCCAGCAGCCAAGTTGAGCTAGCGGGGGGCCACAATGAGCAGTTCTTC
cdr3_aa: CASSQVELAGGHNEQFF

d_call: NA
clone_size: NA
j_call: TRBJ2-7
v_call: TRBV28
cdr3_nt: TGTGCCAGCAGCGATCCCTCCGAGCAGTACTTC
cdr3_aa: CASSDPSEQYF

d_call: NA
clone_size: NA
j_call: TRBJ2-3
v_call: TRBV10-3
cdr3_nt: TGTGCGGGGGCGGGGAGCACAGATACGCAGTATTTT
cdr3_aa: CAGAGSTDTQYF

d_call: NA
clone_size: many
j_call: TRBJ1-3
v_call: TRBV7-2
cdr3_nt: TGTGCCAGCAGCCTCACGCCGGGTCCGGTATATTTT
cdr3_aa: CASSLTPGPVYF

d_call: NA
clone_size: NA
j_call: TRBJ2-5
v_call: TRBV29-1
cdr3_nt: TGCAGCGCTGGAGGAATGGGAACCCAGTACTTC
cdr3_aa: CSAGGMGTQYF

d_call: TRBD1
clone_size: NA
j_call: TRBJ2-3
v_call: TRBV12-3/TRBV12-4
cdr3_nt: TGTGCCAGCAGTCCTTGGGACAGGGGCAGCACAGATACGCAGTATTTT
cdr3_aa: CASSPWDRGSTDTQYF

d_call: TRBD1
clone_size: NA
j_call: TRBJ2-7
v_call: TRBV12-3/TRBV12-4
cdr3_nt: TGTGCCAGCAGTTTGCGGCTGGGGACAGGGCCCCATCAGCAGTACTTC
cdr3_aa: CASSLRLGTGPHQQYF

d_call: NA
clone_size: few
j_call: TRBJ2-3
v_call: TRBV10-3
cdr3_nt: TGTGCCATCAGCGAGAAGGACCTCAGCACAGATACGCAGTATTTT
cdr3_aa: CAISEKDLSTDTQYF

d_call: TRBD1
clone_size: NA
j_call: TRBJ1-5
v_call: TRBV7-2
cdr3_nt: TGTGCCAGCAGCTTAAGTTGGCAGGGGGGGGTTCAGCCCCAGCATTTT
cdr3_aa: CASSLSWQGGVQPQHF

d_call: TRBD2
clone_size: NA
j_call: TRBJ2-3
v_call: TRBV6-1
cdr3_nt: TGTGCCAGCAGTGAACCGGGACTAGCGGCTACAGATACGCAGTATTTT
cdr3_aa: CASSEPGLAATDTQYF

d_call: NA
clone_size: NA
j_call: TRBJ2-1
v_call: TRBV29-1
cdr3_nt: TGCAGCGTCCCCCTCGGCGGAAGTGAGCAGTTCTTC
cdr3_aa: CSVPLGGSEQFF

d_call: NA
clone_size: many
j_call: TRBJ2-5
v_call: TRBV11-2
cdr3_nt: TGTGCCAGCAGCTTAGGCATCTCTGTAGGGGAGACCCAGTACTTC
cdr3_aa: CASSLGISVGETQYF

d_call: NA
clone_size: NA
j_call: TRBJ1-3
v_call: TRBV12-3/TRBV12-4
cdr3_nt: TGTGCCAGCAGGTGGCAGGGACACTCTGGAAACACCATATATTTT
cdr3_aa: CASRWQGHSGNTIYF

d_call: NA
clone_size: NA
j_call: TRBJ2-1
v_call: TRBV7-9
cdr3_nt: TGTGCCAGCATTTCCCGTGACGGTTACAATGAGCAGTTCTTC
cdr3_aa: CASISRDGYNEQFF

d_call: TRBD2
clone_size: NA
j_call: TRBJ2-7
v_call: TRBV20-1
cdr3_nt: TGCAGTGCTAGGGGGACTAGCGGGGGACTCTACGAGCAGTACTTC
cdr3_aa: CSARGTSGGLYEQYF

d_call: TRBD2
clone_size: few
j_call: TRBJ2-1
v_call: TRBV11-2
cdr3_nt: TGTGCCAGCGTCGGACTAGCGGGAAACGCGCCCTACAATGAGCAGTTCTTC
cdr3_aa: CASVGLAGNAPYNEQFF